This TCR beta chain was identified during a study of OX40 agonist ivuxolimab in advanced cancers. About the full investigation: Ivuxolimab was a fully human IgG2 agonistic monoclonal antibody targeting the costimulatory receptor OX40 (CD134). Intravenous ivuxolimab was administered to patients every 2 weeks at six dose levels: 0.01, 0.1, 0.3, 1.5, 3 and 10 mg/kg. Of the approximately 50 patients in dose escalation, about 20 had hepatocellular carcinoma, about 15 had melanoma, 9 had renal cell carcinoma and 9 had head and neck cancer. In the dose-escalation cohort, 65% to 85% of patients were male, and the mean age was approximately 60 years with a range of roughly 20 to 85. Prior anti-PD-1, anti-PD-L1 or anti-CTLA-4 therapy was permitted, and checkpoint inhibitors had been received by less than 45% of dose-escalation patients. Partial responses occurred in three dose-escalation patients: two with cutaneous melanoma and one with hepatocellular carcinoma. The purpose of peripheral TCRbeta sequencing was to test whether ivuxolimab changed TCR sequence diversity and led to clonal T-cell expansion. The paper reports the monotherapy dose-escalation portion (N of about 54 patients) of the phase I ivuxolimab trial.

Genomic DNA was extracted from sorted cells for sequencing of the TCRbeta CDR3 region. The immunoSEQ Assay was used to sequence the TCRbeta CDR3 regions. Drawn from immuneACCESS, this table holds only the in-frame rearrangements with V and J called that TCRdb kept. Clones are partly lost; checked studies trace under half to an unresolved V gene and leave the rest unexplained. Present in this sample are 60,000 to 85,000 clones, about 87% of which were seen just once. Jointly, the top ten make up around 0.56% of the sample. Summary of the overall study and its limitations: Partial responders in the 0.1-3.0 mg/kg groups had among the lowest normalized peripheral clonal expansion, especially among CD8+ T cells. Clonal expansion of both CD4+ and CD8+ blood T cells was observed from baseline to week 6 at doses 0.1 to 3.0 mg/kg. On average, CD8+ T cells showed more expanded clones than CD4+ T cells after ivuxolimab. Low levels of normalized T-cell clonal expansion were also shown by some nonresponding patients. Antigen specificity was not determined for the clonally expanded peripheral T cells.

The CDR3 sequence holds 21 residues, the cysteine and phenylalanine included. The sequence is cut down to CDR3 DNA, 63 bases in frame from base 1. The trial excluded patients who had a history of autoimmune disease or were on systemic immunosuppression. Peripheral blood for TCR sequencing was collected from all dose cohorts at baseline, on cycle 4 day 1, and on cycle 7 day 1. Samples came from an open-label, multicenter, first-in-human phase I dose-escalation trial of ivuxolimab. The trial enrolled adults with locally advanced or metastatic head and neck squamous cell, hepatocellular, melanoma or renal cell carcinoma. CD4+ and CD8+ T cells were sorted separately from peripheral blood before TCR sequencing. With regard to this clone: No antigen is known for it. Base qualities are missing; no much larger clone stands one base away.

This clonotype was sampled from an adult with an advanced solid tumor such as melanoma, head and neck, liver or kidney cancer. The rearranged chain carries TRBV21-1 and TRBJ1-2; the DNA was not used to check the table's D call, TRBD1. TRBV21-1 is classified as a pseudogene. The material sequenced was CD4+ or CD8+ T cells sorted from blood, taken in a trial of the OX40 agonist ivuxolimab. The CDR3 protein is CASSKVRHPGTGYVGGYGYTF. At the DNA level, the sequence is TGTGCCAGCAGCAAAGTAAGGCACCCCGGGACAGGGTACGTCGGCGGATATGGCTACACCTTC.